These T cell receptor beta chains were read from a single sample in a study of blood T cell repertoires in COVID-19. Profiled with immunoSEQ multiplex PCR; TCRdb holds only in-frame clones, not every one. The sample lists fewer than 400,000 clones, about 88% occurring once. What was sequenced was peripheral blood. These TCRs come from a human donor in a cohort sampled during active COVID-19. Both conserved end residues are part of each CDR3. The D gene is left open where the match is weak. The size entry is marked missing in some rows and otherwise reads once, few, many or a size class.

NA	TRBJ1-1	NA	TRBV7-9	TGTGCCAGCAGCCCCGGTCCTAACACTGAAGCTTTCTTT	CASSPGPNTEAFF
TRBD1	TRBJ1-4	NA	TRBV5-6	TGTGCCAGCAGCTTGGACCATACAGGGGGGAATGAAAAACTGTTTTTT	CASSLDHTGGNEKLFF
TRBD2	TRBJ2-5	NA	TRBV7-2	TGTGCCAGCATCCTAGCGGGGGGGCTGGAGACCCAGTACTTC	CASILAGGLETQYF
NA	TRBJ1-1	NA	TRBV3-1/TRBV3-2	TGTGCCAGCAGCCCCCAGGGCACTGAAGCTTTCTTT	CASSPQGTEAFF
NA	TRBJ1-5	few	TRBV19	TGTGCCAGTAGTAAGGCTGACACGTTCAATCAGCCCCAGCATTTT	CASSKADTFNQPQHF
NA	TRBJ1-1	NA	TRBV2	TGTGCCAGCAGTGTAAGGGAGGGGGACACTGAAGCTTTCTTT	CASSVREGDTEAFF
NA	TRBJ1-2	NA	TRBV6-6	TGTGCCAGCAGTTCCACCGGGGGGATGAACTATGGCTACACCTTC	CASSSTGGMNYGYTF
NA	TRBJ1-4	NA	TRBV18	TGTGCCAGCTCACCCTCAGGGATTGAGAGTGAAAAACTGTTTTTT	CASSPSGIESEKLFF
TRBD1	TRBJ2-7	NA	TRBV11-2	TGTGCCAGCAGCTATCACACAGGGGTTCTAGAGCAGTACTTC	CASSYHTGVLEQYF
TRBD2	TRBJ2-3	NA	TRBV2	TGTGCCAGCAGAGCGGGAGTTGGGACAGATACGCAGTATTTT	CASRAGVGTDTQYF
TRBD1	TRBJ1-4	NA	TRBV25-1	TGTGCCAGCAGTGACGGACAGGGGACGAATGAAAAACTGTTTTTT	CASSDGQGTNEKLFF
NA	TRBJ2-1	few	TRBV6-1	TGTGCCAGCAGTGAAGGCAGCTCCTACAATGAGCAGTTCTTC	CASSEGSSYNEQFF
NA	TRBJ2-5	NA	TRBV2	TGTGCCAGCAGTCCCGGGGGGACCCAGTACTTC	CASSPGGTQYF
TRBD2	TRBJ2-7	NA	TRBV19	TGTGCCAGTAGTATAGAAGCGGGAGGCAACGAGCAGTACTTC	CASSIEAGGNEQYF
NA	TRBJ2-2	NA	TRBV19	TGTGCCAGTAGTATTTCGCGCACCGGGGAGCTGTTTTTT	CASSISRTGELFF
TRBD1	TRBJ1-2	NA	TRBV5-6	TGTGCCAGCAGCTGGGACAGGGTGGACTATGGCTACACCTTC	CASSWDRVDYGYTF
NA	TRBJ2-2	once	TRBV7-3	TGTGCCAGCAGCTTAGATAGCCGCACCGGGGAGCTGTTTTTT	CASSLDSRTGELFF
TRBD2	TRBJ2-2	NA	TRBV5-1	TGCGCCAGCAGCTGGATAGGACTAGCTTTAACCGGGGAGCTGTTTTTT	CASSWIGLALTGELFF
NA	TRBJ2-7	NA	TRBV27	TGTGCCAGACAGAGCTTGGGCGAGCAGTACTTC	CARQSLGEQYF
NA	TRBJ2-2	once	TRBV7-7	TGTGCTAGCAGCCAGGACAGGAACACCGGGGAGCTGTTTTTT	CASSQDRNTGELFF
NA	TRBJ1-4	NA	TRBV6-5	TGTGCCAGCAGCCGCCGGGGAGGAGGCGAAAAACTGTTTTTT	CASSRRGGGEKLFF
TRBD1	TRBJ1-6	NA	TRBV3-1/TRBV3-2	TGTGCCAGCAGCCTCGGGACAGGGAGATCACCCCTCCACTTT	CASSLGTGRSPLHF
NA	TRBJ1-3	NA	TRBV7-9	TGTGCCAGCAGCCCGGCGGGAGGGAGAGACACCATATATTTT	CASSPAGGRDTIYF
TRBD1	TRBJ1-6	NA	TRBV5-1	TGCGCCAGCAGCCTGACAGGGAACTCCTATAATTCACCCCTCCACTTT	CASSLTGNSYNSPLHF
NA	TRBJ2-2	NA	TRBV19	TGTGCCAGTAGTATTTCAGTAACCGGGGAGCTGTTTTTT	CASSISVTGELFF
NA	TRBJ1-4	NA	TRBV5-5	TGTGCCAGCAGTCCCAGGGCTAATGAAAAACTGTTTTTT	CASSPRANEKLFF
TRBD1	TRBJ2-7	NA	TRBV19	TGTGCCAGTAGACTAACAGGGGTCCACGAGCAGTACTTC	CASRLTGVHEQYF
NA	TRBJ2-7	NA	TRBV7-2	TGTGCCAGCAGTTCCCCCGGCGGGTTGGGGCAGTACTTC	CASSSPGGLGQYF
NA	TRBJ1-1	few	TRBV2	TGTGCCAGCAGTGAAACGGGGTGGGCTTTCTTT	CASSETGWAFF
NA	TRBJ1-1	NA	TRBV19	TGTGCCACCACCTTATTTCACATGAACACTGAAGCTTTCTTT	CATTLFHMNTEAFF
TRBD2	TRBJ2-7	NA	TRBV6-5	TGTGCCAGCAGTTACGTCCGGGGGGGATACTACGAGCAGTACTTC	CASSYVRGGYYEQYF
TRBD2	TRBJ2-1	NA	TRBV6-2/TRBV6-3	TGTGCCAGCAGCTCTACGGCGGGGGGATACAATGAGCAGTTCTTC	CASSSTAGGYNEQFF
NA	TRBJ2-1	NA	TRBV27	TGTGCCAGCAGTTTCTCCACACAGGGAAATGAGCAGTTCTTC	CASSFSTQGNEQFF
NA	TRBJ1-3	NA	TRBV18	TGTGCCAGCTCACTGTTAGACTCTTACTCTGGAAACACCATATATTTT	CASSLLDSYSGNTIYF
NA	TRBJ2-7	NA	TRBV4-1	TGCGCCAGCAGACCAGGAATGGGGGCTTACGAGCAGTACTTC	CASRPGMGAYEQYF
TRBD1	TRBJ2-1	few	TRBV13	TGTGCCAGCAGCCCTTCTGACAGGGCCTCCGTTAAGCAGTTCTTC	CASSPSDRASVKQFF
NA	TRBJ2-7	NA	TRBV5-1	TGCGCCAGCAGCTTGGTCCTAGCCGACGAGCAGTACTTC	CASSLVLADEQYF
TRBD2	TRBJ2-1	few	TRBV7-2	TGTGCCAGCAGCTTAGAAGGCGGGGGGGCGTATAATGAGCAGTTCTTC	CASSLEGGGAYNEQFF
NA	TRBJ1-1	NA	TRBV15	TGTGCCAGCGCTCGGACAGAGAACACTGAAGCTTTCTTT	CASARTENTEAFF
TRBD1	TRBJ2-2	few	TRBV7-3	TGTGCCAGCAGCTTACGGGACAGTGGCACCGGGGAGCTGTTTTTT	CASSLRDSGTGELFF
NA	TRBJ1-4	once	TRBV7-9	TGTGCCGGGGGGGCAAATGAAAAACTGTTTTTT	CAGGANEKLFF
NA	TRBJ1-4	NA	TRBV28	TGTGCCAGCAGCGGGGTCGGGCGATTCGAAACTAATGAAAAACTGTTTTTT	CASSGVGRFETNEKLFF
TRBD1	TRBJ1-4	NA	TRBV6-5	TGTGCCAGCAGTTACTCACAGGGGGCTAATGAAAAACTGTTTTTT	CASSYSQGANEKLFF
TRBD1	TRBJ2-7	NA	TRBV18	TGTGCCAGCTCACCAAGTATTACACGAGGGGGCGGGTCCTACGAGCAGTACTTC	CASSPSITRGGGSYEQYF
NA	TRBJ2-3	NA	TRBV3-1/TRBV3-2	TGTGTCAGCAGCCAAGGAGTAGCGGCCACAGATACGCAGTATTTT	CVSSQGVAATDTQYF
NA	TRBJ2-7	NA	TRBV28	TGTGCCAGCAGTTTCGGCAGGGGCTTTTCCGAGCAGTACTTC	CASSFGRGFSEQYF
TRBD1	TRBJ2-7	NA	TRBV27	TGTGCCAGCAGCAACCAGGACAGGGGAAAGCAGTACTTC	CASSNQDRGKQYF
TRBD1	TRBJ1-5	NA	TRBV2	TGTGCCAGCAGAAGGGACAGGGGTCTGGATCAGCCCCAGCATTTT	CASRRDRGLDQPQHF
NA	TRBJ1-6	NA	TRBV12-3/TRBV12-4	TGTGCCCCTGGGAGGGTTAATTCACCCCTCCACTTT	CAPGRVNSPLHF
TRBD1	TRBJ2-2	NA	TRBV7-3	TGTGCCAGCAGCCCAAGGGGGCCCGGGGAGCTGTTTTTT	CASSPRGPGELFF
NA	TRBJ2-3	once	TRBV7-9	TGTGCCAGCAGCCCATTTGGCGGACATAGCACAGATACGCAGTATTTT	CASSPFGGHSTDTQYF
TRBD2	TRBJ2-1	NA	TRBV6-6	TGTGCCGGCGGACGTTCTTTTGGGACTATAGGCCATGAGCAGTTCTTC	CAGGRSFGTIGHEQFF
NA	TRBJ2-5	NA	TRBV5-4	TGTGCCAGCAGCTTAGATTTCAGGGAAGAGACCCAGTACTTC	CASSLDFREETQYF
NA	TRBJ1-4	NA	TRBV6-6	TGTGCCAGCAGTCCGGACCTAGGGGCCCTTTCGAATGAAAAACTGTTTTTT	CASSPDLGALSNEKLFF
TRBD2	TRBJ2-1	NA	TRBV6-6	TGTGCCAGCAGCCAGGGAGGGAATGAGCAGTTCTTC	CASSQGGNEQFF